This T cell receptor beta chain comes out of a study of T cell repertoires in cytomegalovirus infection (dated by TCRdb to between 2017 and 2020). Concerning the study at large: Donor HLA type was relevant to the analysis, because carriage of CMV infection together with the matching HLA type was indicated by public TCR beta signatures.

The study at large found these results: In both this cohort and an independent roughly 400-donor cohort, the cumulative frequency of public TCR beta family members distinguished carriers of CMV infection plus the relevant HLA type. The ex vivo response was dominated by HLA-C-restricted CMV-specific TCR beta clonotypes, and the single most frequent clonotype in two of eight donors was supplied by these HLA-C-restricted clonotypes.

Sequencer: Illumina HiSeq 1500. TCRdb trimmed the raw reads at Q25, called clones with MiXCR and kept productive beta chains. When rows share a CDR3 protein, they turn into one entry using the most common DNA and genes. This sample comprises fewer than 300,000 distinct CDR3 sequences, roughly 24% of them detected only once. The ten largest make up approximately 15% of the sample. CDR3 length: 14 amino acids, cysteine to phenylalanine. The CDR3 DNA has 42 bases and is translated from base 1. Germline trimming amounts to 5 bases on V and 3 bases on J, with 7 as the count of junction bases outside the gene matches. Taken from the germline V gene (reference sequence), the CDR1 and CDR2 loops are SEHNR and FQNEAQ. Comment on this clonotype: The target of this receptor is not known. No base qualities exist here, and no much larger clone lies one base off it.

The sequenced sample was PBMCs. This clonotype was sampled from a human donor in good health (CMV status not recorded). Some clones in this sample may be carry-over from other donors' samples. The chain couples TRBV7-9 to TRBJ2-7; TRBD1 matches 7 bases in the middle. For the CDR3, the sequence is CASSVPGQIYEQYF. The base sequence is TGTGCCAGCAGCGTCCCGGGACAGATCTACGAGCAGTACTTC.